The 20 T cell receptor beta chains below were found in one sample sequenced in a study of cytomegalovirus exposure and HLA in healthy donors. Here immunoSEQ multiplex PCR was the method, and the copy in TCRdb shows in-frame clones only, minus some. Among some 250,000 clones, roughly 87% were seen once, and the ten largest hold 3% to 3.5%. The sequencing input was PBMCs. Source of these receptors: a woman in her 30s in good health and CMV-seronegative.

V usage is TRBV29-1 and J usage is TRBJ2-1; 10 bases fit TRBD1. Trimming at V came to 1 base and at J to 2 bases, leaving 5 bases not matched to a gene. Germline CDR1 reads SQVTM; CDR2 reads ANQGSEA. The CDR3 loop spans 16 amino acids. The CDR3 here is CSVEVGTGDPYNEQFF. In DNA form, the CDR3 reads TGCAGCGTTGAAGTTGGGACAGGGGACCCCTACAATGAGCAGTTCTTC.

There are a few counts of this clone. The chain recombines TRBV7-9 with TRBJ2-7, with TRBD2 identical over 10 bases. J lost 3 bases, V lost 1 base, and 12 bases had no gene match. The CDR3 runs to 18 residues. The germline V gene encodes CDR1 SEHNR and CDR2 FQNEAQ (reference sequence). The CDR3 sequence is CASSLDHLGLAELYEQYF. The DNA of the CDR3 is TGTGCCAGCAGCTTAGACCACCTCGGACTAGCGGAGCTCTACGAGCAGTACTTC.

With respect to this clone: Distinct nucleotide sequences in the sample also encode this CDR3. The chain is built from TRBV7-9 and TRBJ2-5; a weak D match, TRBD1 (6 bases). V was clipped by 5 bases and J by 2 bases, with 9 bases between them. The CDR3 totals 13 residues. CDR1 is SEHNR, CDR2 FQNEAQ, per germline (reference sequence). As DNA, the CDR3 is TGTGCCAGCAGCCGGGACATTCAAGAGACCCAGTACTTC. Translating gives CASSRDIQETQYF.

The chain recombines TRBV7-2 with TRBJ2-7; TRBD2 might be the D (6 bases). V dropped 0 bases and J dropped 2 bases, with 8 bases sitting between them. Germline V lookup: CDR1 SGHTA, CDR2 FQGNSA. CDR3 length: 14 amino acids. The CDR3 DNA follows: TGTGCCAGCAGCTTAGCGCGGGGCGCCTACGAGCAGTACTTC. Translation gives CASSLARGAYEQYF.

The chain recombines TRBV7-6 with TRBJ1-3, with D hard to call. Between the trimmed V and J ends, which lost 2 bases and 1 base, there was a span of 9 bases. CDR1 SGHVS and CDR2 FNYEAQ come from the germline V gene. The CDR3 extends over 15 amino acids. CDR3 bases: TGTGCCAGCAGCTTACAGCCGAGTTCTGGAAACACCATATATTTT. Translating gives CASSLQPSSGNTIYF.

The chain uses TRBV10-1 and TRBJ2-7, with 7 bases fitting TRBD2. Germline loops: CDR1 WNHNN, CDR2 SYGVQD (reference sequence). This CDR3 region has 15 residues. V lost 7 bases, J lost 2 bases, and 11 bases stayed unmatched. CDR3 DNA: TGCGCCAGCACCCCTAAATGCGGGGGTACCTACGAGCAGTACTTC. This translates into CASTPKCGGTYEQYF.

The chain is built from TRBV28 and TRBJ2-7; a possible D gene is TRBD1 (8 bases). The CDR3 is 14 residues long. The V end was cut by 4 bases, the J end by 4 bases, with 14 bases between. The germline V gene has CDR1 MDHEN and CDR2 SYDVKM. CDR3 nucleotide sequence: TGTGCCAGCAGTTCCACAGGGGGGGATTACGAGCAGTACTTC. It specifies CASSSTGGDYEQYF.

V usage is TRBV27 and J usage is TRBJ2-7, with 7 bases lining up with TRBD1. Germline V gene data show CDR1 as MNHEY and CDR2 as SMNVEV (reference sequence). This CDR3 is built from 12 residues. The CDR3 here is CNVRDSSYEQYF. DNA of the CDR3: TGTAACGTCCGGGACAGCTCCTACGAGCAGTACTTC.

This clone was observed a handful of times. The V and J genes are TRBV11-3 and TRBJ2-3; D not resolved. The CDR3 has 12 amino acids. V was cut by 8 bases and J by 3 bases, with 9 bases left in between. Germline V gene data show CDR1 as SGHNT and CDR2 as YENEEA. Here the CDR3 DNA reads TGTGCCAGCCGCGGACGGACAGATACGCAGTATTTT. Amino acid sequence: CASRGRTDTQYF.

This clone was recorded only once. This sequence joins TRBV25-1 and TRBJ1-2; D is perhaps TRBD1 (5 bases). The germline V gene encodes CDR1 MGHDK and CDR2 SYGVNS. V lost 3 bases and J 0 bases, leaving 11 bases between the germline ends. The CDR3 totals 15 residues. The CDR3 DNA sequence: TGTGCCAGCAGTGATGGGGCGGAAACTAACTATGGCTACACCTTC. It encodes CASSDGAETNYGYTF.

V and J are TRBV11-3 and TRBJ2-3, with a weak D call TRBD2 (6 bases). The germline CDR1 and CDR2 sequences are SGHNT and YENEEA. The CDR3 is made up of 15 amino acids. The V and J ends lost 5 bases and 3 bases respectively, with 15 bases between them. The CDR3 coding sequence is TGTGCCAGCAGCGAAGCGGGCCAGATGACAGATACGCAGTATTTT. This sequence encodes CASSEAGQMTDTQYF.

This clone was detected once. This chain connects TRBV11-2 to TRBJ2-7; D is uncertain. The CDR3 covers 10 residues. V shed 5 bases and J shed 6 bases, with 5 bases lying between them. CDR1 is SGHAT, CDR2 FQNNGV, per germline. The CDR3 DNA reads TGTGCCAGCAGCATCGGCGAGCAGTACTTC. Its protein product is CASSIGEQYF.

The J gene is TRBJ2-2, the V gene TRBV29-1, with D possibly called TRBD1 or TRBD2 (5 bases each). The CDR3 extends over 14 amino acids. V was pared by 4 bases and J by 3 bases, with 12 bases between. CDR1 SQVTM and CDR2 ANQGSEA come from the germline V gene. The CDR3, as DNA: TGCAGCGTTGGGGATAGGGGACACACCGGGGAGCTGTTTTTT. This translates into CSVGDRGHTGELFF.

The V and J genes are TRBV4-2 and TRBJ1-3; perhaps TRBD1 as D (5 bases). The V gene lost 1 base and the J gene lost 0 bases, with 10 bases spanning the gap. This CDR3 has 16 amino acids. Looked up from germline, CDR1 is LGHNA and CDR2 is YNFKEQ. The CDR3 nucleotides are TGTGCCAGCAGCCAAGTCCTGGGGGACTCTGGAAACACCATATATTTT. It yields the protein CASSQVLGDSGNTIYF.

As DNA, the CDR3 is TGCACCAGCAGCCCCAACCTGGACAGGGGTGAGTACACTGAAGCTTTCTTT. Residues: CTSSPNLDRGEYTEAFF. The J gene is TRBJ1-1, the V gene TRBV1; TRBD1 was called by the table and not checked on the DNA. TRBV1 is assigned pseudogene status. The CDR3 runs to 17 residues.

The J gene is TRBJ1-4, the V gene TRBV28; 10 nucleotides agree with TRBD1. Germline trimming cut 4 bases from V and 0 bases from J; bases unmatched to any gene: 8. Per the germline V gene, CDR1 is MDHEN and CDR2 is SYDVKM. The CDR3 covers 18 residues. CDR3 protein: CASSSRDRGSPTNEKLFF. CDR3 DNA: TGTGCCAGCAGTTCCCGGGACAGGGGTTCGCCAACTAATGAAAAACTGTTTTTT.

The rearrangement joins TRBV5-1 to TRBJ2-1, with TRBD2 identical over 14 bases. The J segment lost 3 bases and the V segment lost 4 bases, leaving 6 bases of the junction unmatched. Germline V gives CDR1 SGHRS, CDR2 YFSETQ. The CDR3 is 17 amino acids. CDR3 sequence: CASSPGTSGRVYNEQFF. The CDR3 coding sequence is TGCGCCAGCAGCCCCGGGACTAGCGGGAGAGTCTACAATGAGCAGTTCTTC.

The J gene is TRBJ2-7, the V gene TRBV27, with D perhaps assigned TRBD1 or TRBD2 (5 bases each). The V end was cut by 5 bases, the J end by 6 bases, with 17 bases between. CDR3 length: 14 residues. The germline CDR1 and CDR2 sequences are MNHEY and SMNVEV (reference sequence). DNA for the CDR3: TGTGCCAGCAGTCTCAACCGGGGCTCATCCGAGCAGTACTTC. Translating it yields CASSLNRGSSEQYF.

The V and J genes are TRBV14 and TRBJ2-3; D is ambiguous. The germline CDR1 and CDR2 sequences are SGHDN and FVKESK. Between the trimmed V and J ends, which lost 0 bases and 1 base, there was a span of 14 bases. There are 17 residues in the CDR3. CDR3 sequence: CASSQDGWIPRTDTQYF. In nucleotides, the CDR3 is TGTGCCAGCAGCCAAGATGGTTGGATCCCGCGCACAGATACGCAGTATTTT.

V gene TRBV7-2 combines with J gene TRBJ2-7; 8 bases fit TRBD1. This CDR3 is built from 17 residues. J gave up 0 bases and V 6 bases, and 13 bases lay outside the gene matches. The germline CDR1 and CDR2 sequences are SGHTA and FQGNSA. As DNA, the CDR3 is TGTGCCAGCAGTCCTCTACAGGGGGACCACAGCTCCTACGAGCAGTACTTC. Translation: CASSPLQGDHSSYEQYF.